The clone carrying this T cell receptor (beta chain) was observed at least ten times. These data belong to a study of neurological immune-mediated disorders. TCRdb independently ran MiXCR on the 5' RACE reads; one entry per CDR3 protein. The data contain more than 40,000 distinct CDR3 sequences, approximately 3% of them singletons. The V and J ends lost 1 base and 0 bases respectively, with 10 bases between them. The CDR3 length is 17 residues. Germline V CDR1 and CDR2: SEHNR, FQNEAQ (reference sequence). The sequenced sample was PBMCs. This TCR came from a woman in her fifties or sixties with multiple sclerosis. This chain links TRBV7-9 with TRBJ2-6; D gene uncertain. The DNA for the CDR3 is TGTGCCAGCAGCTTAGTGGCGTCGGTCTCTGGGGCCAACGTCCTGACTTTC. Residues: CASSLVASVSGANVLTF.